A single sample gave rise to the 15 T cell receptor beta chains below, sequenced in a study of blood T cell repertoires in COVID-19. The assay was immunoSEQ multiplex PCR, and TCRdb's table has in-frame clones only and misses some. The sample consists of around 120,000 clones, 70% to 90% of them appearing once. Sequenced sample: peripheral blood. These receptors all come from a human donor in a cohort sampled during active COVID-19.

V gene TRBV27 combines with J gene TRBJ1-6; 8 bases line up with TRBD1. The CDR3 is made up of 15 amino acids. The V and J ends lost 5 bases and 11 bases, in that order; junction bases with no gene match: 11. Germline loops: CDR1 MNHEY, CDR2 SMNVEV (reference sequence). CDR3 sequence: CASSQLGTGLPPLHF. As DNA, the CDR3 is TGTGCCAGCAGTCAATTGGGGACAGGACTTCCACCCCTCCACTTT.

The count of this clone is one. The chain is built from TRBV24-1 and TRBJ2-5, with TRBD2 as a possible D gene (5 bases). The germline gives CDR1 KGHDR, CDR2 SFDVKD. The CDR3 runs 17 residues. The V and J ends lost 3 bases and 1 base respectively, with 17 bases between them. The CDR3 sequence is CATSDPRPLRGQETQYF. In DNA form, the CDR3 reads TGTGCCACCAGTGATCCTCGTCCTTTACGGGGCCAAGAGACCCAGTACTTC.

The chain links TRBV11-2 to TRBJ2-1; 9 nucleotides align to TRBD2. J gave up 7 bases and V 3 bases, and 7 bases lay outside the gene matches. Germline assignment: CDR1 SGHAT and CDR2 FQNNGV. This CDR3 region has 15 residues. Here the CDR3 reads CASSFSSGAFNEQFF. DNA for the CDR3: TGTGCCAGCAGCTTCTCTAGCGGGGCCTTTAATGAGCAGTTCTTC.

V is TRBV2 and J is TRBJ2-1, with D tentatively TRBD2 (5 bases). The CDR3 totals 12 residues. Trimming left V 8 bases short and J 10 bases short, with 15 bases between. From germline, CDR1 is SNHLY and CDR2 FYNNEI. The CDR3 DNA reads TGTGCCAGCTCAGTCGGACGGGGAGAGCAGTTCTTC. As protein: CASSVGRGEQFF.

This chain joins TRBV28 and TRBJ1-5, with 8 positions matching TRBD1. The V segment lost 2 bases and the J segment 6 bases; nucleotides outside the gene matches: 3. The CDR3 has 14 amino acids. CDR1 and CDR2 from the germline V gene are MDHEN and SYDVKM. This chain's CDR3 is CASSLRQGIQPQHF. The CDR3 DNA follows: TGTGCCAGCAGTTTAAGACAGGGGATTCAGCCCCAGCATTTT.

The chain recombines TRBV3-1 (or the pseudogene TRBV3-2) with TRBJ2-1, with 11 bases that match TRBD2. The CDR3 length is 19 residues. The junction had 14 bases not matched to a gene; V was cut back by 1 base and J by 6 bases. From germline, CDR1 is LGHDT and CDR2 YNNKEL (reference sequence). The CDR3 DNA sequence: TGTGCCAGCAGCCAAGGGACAGGAGAACTAGCGGGAGTGGGCAATGAGCAGTTCTTC. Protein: CASSQGTGELAGVGNEQFF.

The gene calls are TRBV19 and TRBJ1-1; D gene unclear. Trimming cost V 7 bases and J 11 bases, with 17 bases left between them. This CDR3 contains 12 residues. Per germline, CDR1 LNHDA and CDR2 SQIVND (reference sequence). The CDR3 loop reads CASIGDGPRAFF. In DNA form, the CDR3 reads TGTGCCAGTATTGGCGATGGGCCCAGGGCTTTCTTT.

The CDR3 DNA sequence: TGTGCCAGCAGCTTGGAACTAGCGGGAAACACCGGGGAGCTGTTTTTT. Translated: CASSLELAGNTGELFF. The chain is built from TRBV5-6 and TRBJ2-2; 10 positions agree with TRBD2. The CDR3 covers 16 residues. The ends lost 0 bases at V and 2 bases at J; junction bases unmatched: 1. Germline V gene data show CDR1 as SGHDT and CDR2 as YYEEEE. Full variable domain (missing parts from reference TRBV5-6 and TRBJ2-2): DAGVTQSPTHLIKTRGQQVTLRCSPKSGHDTVSWYQQALGQGPQFIFQYYEEEERQRGNFPDRFSGHQFPNYSSELNVNALLLGDSALYLCASSLELAGNTGELFFGEGSRLTVL.

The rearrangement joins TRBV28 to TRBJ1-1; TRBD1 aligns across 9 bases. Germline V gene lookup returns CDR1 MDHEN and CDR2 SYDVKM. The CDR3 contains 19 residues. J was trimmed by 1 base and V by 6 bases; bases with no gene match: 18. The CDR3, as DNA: TGTGCCAGCAGACCGGGACAGGGTCCACTCCGGGGGGCGAACACTGAAGCTTTCTTT. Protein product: CASRPGQGPLRGANTEAFF. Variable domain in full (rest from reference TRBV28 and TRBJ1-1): DVKVTQSSRYLVKRTGEKVFLECVQDMDHENMFWYRQDPGLGLRLIYFSYDVKMKEKGDIPEGYSVSREKKERFSLILESASTNQTSMYLCASRPGQGPLRGANTEAFFGQGTRLTVV.

The CDR3 is CASCAGSSGTSGYNEQFF. CDR3 nucleotides: TGTGCCAGCTGCGCGGGCTCGTCCGGGACTAGCGGATACAATGAGCAGTTCTTC. This rearrangement joins TRBV11-2 to TRBJ2-1; 11 nucleotides match TRBD2. The CDR3 spans 18 residues. Unmatched junction bases numbered 16, after V lost 8 bases and J lost 4 bases. Germline loops: CDR1 SGHAT, CDR2 FQNNGV. Full variable domain (outside the CDR3, taken from reference TRBV11-2 and TRBJ2-1): EAGVAQSPRYKIIEKRQSVAFWCNPISGHATLYWYQQILGQGPKLLIQFQNNGVVDDSQLPKDRFSAERLKGVDSTLKIQPAKLEDSAVYLCASCAGSSGTSGYNEQFFGPGTRLTVL.

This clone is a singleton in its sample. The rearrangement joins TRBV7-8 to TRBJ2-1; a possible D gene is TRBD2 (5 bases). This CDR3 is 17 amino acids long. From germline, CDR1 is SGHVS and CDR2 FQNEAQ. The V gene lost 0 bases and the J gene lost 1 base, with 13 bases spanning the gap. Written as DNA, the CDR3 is TGTGCCAGCAGCTTAGCGCACAGCGGAATTTCCTACAATGAGCAGTTCTTC. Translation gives CASSLAHSGISYNEQFF.

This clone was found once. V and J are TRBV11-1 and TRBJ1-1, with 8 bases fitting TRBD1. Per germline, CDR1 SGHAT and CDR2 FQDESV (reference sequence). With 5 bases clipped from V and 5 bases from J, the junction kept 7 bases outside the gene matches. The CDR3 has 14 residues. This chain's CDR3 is CASSRLQGGTEAFF. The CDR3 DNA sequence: TGTGCCAGCAGCCGCTTACAGGGGGGAACTGAAGCTTTCTTT.

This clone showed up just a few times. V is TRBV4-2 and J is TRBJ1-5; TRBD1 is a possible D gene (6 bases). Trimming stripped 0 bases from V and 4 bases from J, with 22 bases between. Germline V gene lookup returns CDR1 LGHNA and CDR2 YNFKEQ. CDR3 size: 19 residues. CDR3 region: CASSQDLTGTPVNNQPQHF. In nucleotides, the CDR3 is TGTGCCAGCAGCCAAGACCTTACCGGGACACCCGTCAATAATCAGCCCCAGCATTTT.

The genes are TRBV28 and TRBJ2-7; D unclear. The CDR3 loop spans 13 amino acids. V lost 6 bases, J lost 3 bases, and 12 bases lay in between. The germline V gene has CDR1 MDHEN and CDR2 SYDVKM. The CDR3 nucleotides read TGTGCCAGCAGCTCCCACCAGGTCTACGAGCAGTACTTC. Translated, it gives CASSSHQVYEQYF.

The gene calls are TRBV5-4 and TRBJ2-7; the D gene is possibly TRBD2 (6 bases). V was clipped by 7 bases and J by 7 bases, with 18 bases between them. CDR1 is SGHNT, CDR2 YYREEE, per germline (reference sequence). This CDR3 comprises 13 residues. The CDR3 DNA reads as TGTGCCAGCGCGGTGGGGGAGGTTGAAGAGCAGTACTTC. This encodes CASAVGEVEEQYF. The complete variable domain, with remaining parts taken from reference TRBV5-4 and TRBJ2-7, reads ETGVTQSPTHLIKTRGQQVTLRCSSQSGHNTVSWYQQALGQGPQFIFQYYREEENGRGNFPPRFSGLQFPNYSSELNVNALELDDSALYLCASAVGEVEEQYFGPGTRLTVT.